Below, one TCR beta chain is given with its context. The length of the CDR3 is 13 residues. Germline assignment: CDR1 MRHNA and CDR2 SNTAGT. V was clipped by 1 base and J by 6 bases, with 9 bases between them. These data originate in a study of blood T cell repertoires in COVID-19. Study-wide background: Whether acute or convalescent, the COVID-19 samples came from the United States, Italy and Spain.

Original analysis: Estimated nucleated cell counts came from reference gene primer amplification. Libraries were prepared by immunoSEQ multiplex PCR; TCRdb keeps only in-frame clonotypes and omits some of them. Clone size and V and J calls were adopted from that table, with D and trimming inferred from the DNA. The data show tens of thousands of clones, 88% seen once. This receptor was taken from a man aged 45-65 years with active COVID-19. The rearrangement joins TRBV6-4 to TRBJ1-1; D is undetermined. The sequencing input was peripheral blood. The CDR3 region has the DNA TGTGCCAGCAGTGACTGGGGTAGCGCTGAAGCTTTCTTT. Amino acids: CASSDWGSAEAFF.